This TCR beta chain was sequenced during a study of blood T cell repertoires in COVID-19. The CDR3 runs to 13 residues. V gave up 6 bases and J gave up 7 bases, with 12 bases separating them. Germline V gene lookup returns CDR1 ENHRY and CDR2 SYGVKD. Sequenced by immunoSEQ multiplex PCR; TCRdb stores in-frame clones only, minus some. Of about 240,000 clones listed, approximately 86% were seen once; the top ten hold around 2.6%. Sequencing was done on a sample of PBMCs or T cells enriched from blood (not recorded which). This TCR derives from a woman younger than 45 with acute COVID-19. The chain has TRBV10-3 and TRBJ1-4; unclear D gene. CDR3 sequence reads: CAIRRTGSEKLFF. The CDR3 coding sequence is TGTGCCATCAGGCGGACCGGGAGTGAAAAACTGTTTTTT.